What follows describes a single T cell receptor beta chain. Its antigen remains unknown. The sample originates from a study of T cell responses to AZD1222 COVID-19 vaccine. Study details: The study pooled second doses at about 4 or about 12 weeks.

Clones were sequenced by immunoSEQ multiplex PCR, and TCRdb holds only the in-frame ones, with some missing. The repertoire holds around 99,000 clones, with around nine tenths as singletons. The V gene lost 4 bases and the J gene lost 5 bases, with 12 bases spanning the gap. Germline V gene lookup returns CDR1 SGHTS and CDR2 YDEGEE. CDR3 size: 13 residues. Study-wide findings and caveats: Spike-specific TCRs gained breadth and depth after people received two AZD1222 doses. The reported proportion of spike-specific TCRs targeting unmutated variant regions was nearly half. Baseline serology detected seropositivity in only a handful of AZD1222 recipients.

This TCR was sampled from an adult in good health. The sequencing here drew on peripheral blood, taken on day 0 of AZD1222 vaccination. The chain links TRBV5-8 to TRBJ1-1; D is uncertain. CDR3 region: CASSTAWYTEAFF. The CDR3 region has the DNA TGTGCCAGCAGCACCGCGTGGTATACTGAAGCTTTCTTT. The full variable domain, with the rest looked up from reference TRBV5-8 and TRBJ1-1, is EAGVTQSPTHLIKTRGQQATLRCSPISGHTSVYWYQQALGLGLQFLLWYDEGEERNRGNFPPRFSGRQFPNYSSELNVNALELEDSALYLCASSTAWYTEAFFGQGTRLTVV.